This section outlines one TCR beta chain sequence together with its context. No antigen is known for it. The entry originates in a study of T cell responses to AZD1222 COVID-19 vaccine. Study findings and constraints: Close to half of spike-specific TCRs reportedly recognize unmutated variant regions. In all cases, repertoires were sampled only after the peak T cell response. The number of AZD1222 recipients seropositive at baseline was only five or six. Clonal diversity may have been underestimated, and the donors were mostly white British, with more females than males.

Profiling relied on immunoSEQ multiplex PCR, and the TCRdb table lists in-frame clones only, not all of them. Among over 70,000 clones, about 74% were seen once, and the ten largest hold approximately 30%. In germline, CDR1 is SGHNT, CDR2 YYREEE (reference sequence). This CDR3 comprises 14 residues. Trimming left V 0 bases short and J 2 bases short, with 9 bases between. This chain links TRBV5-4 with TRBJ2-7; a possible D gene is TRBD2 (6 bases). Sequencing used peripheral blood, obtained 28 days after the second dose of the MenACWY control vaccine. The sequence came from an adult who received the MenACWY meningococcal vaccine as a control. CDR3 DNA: TGTGCCAGCAGCTTGGGGGAGGCCACCTACGAGCAGTACTTC. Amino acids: CASSLGEATYEQYF.